Shown below are 15 T cell receptor beta chains from a single sample sequenced in a study of blood T cells in healthy people across ages. Sample-barcoded 5' priming and a J-beta primer mix drove a second PCR of about 7 to 12 cycles. TCRdb re-derived calls from the 5' RACE reads in MiXCR, one entry per CDR3 protein. The sample lists about a million distinct CDR3 sequences, around two fifths occurring once. Sequencing was carried out using blood. These receptors originate from a young man in good health.

The rearrangement uses TRBV2 and TRBJ2-2; 11 positions match TRBD1. The germline CDR1 and CDR2 sequences are SNHLY and FYNNEI. The trim removed 8 bases at V and 5 bases at J, leaving 4 bases unmatched. This CDR3 is built from 14 residues. In DNA form, the CDR3 reads TGTGCCAGCGGACAGGGGGCTCGAACCGGGGAGCTGTTTTTT. Protein sequence: CASGQGARTGELFF.

This clonotype was counted a few times. The chain combines TRBV5-1 with TRBJ1-1; a possible D gene is TRBD1 (5 bases). The V gene's germline CDR1 is SGHRS and CDR2 YFSETQ. The CDR3 contains 17 residues. The V end lost 1 base, the J end lost 4 bases, and 20 bases lay between the germline ends. CDR3 nucleotides: TGCGCCAGCAGCTTGCGCGGTCGGGGGATGTCGGCCACTGAAGCTTTCTTT. This gives the protein CASSLRGRGMSATEAFF.

Only a few counts were recorded for this clonotype. This sequence joins TRBV20-1 and TRBJ2-3; weak D call: TRBD1 (6 bases). V was shortened by 6 bases and J by 4 bases, with 14 bases between the two germline ends. This CDR3 is built from 13 residues. The germline V gene encodes CDR1 DFQATT and CDR2 SNEGSKA (reference sequence). Written as DNA, the CDR3 is TGCAGTGCCGGGACAAGGGGACCAGATACGCAGTATTTT. Translated, it gives CSAGTRGPDTQYF.

The rearrangement joins TRBV10-3 to TRBJ1-1; D may be TRBD1 (5 bases). The CDR3 has 17 amino acids. In germline, CDR1 is ENHRY, CDR2 SYGVKD. Trimming took off 0 bases at V and 4 bases at J, with 18 bases between the two ends. The CDR3 DNA is TGTGCCATCAGTGAGTCGTCAAGGGGCCAGTGGGGCACTGAAGCTTTCTTT. Amino acids: CAISESSRGQWGTEAFF.

This clonotype came up a few times. The chain has TRBV12-3 or TRBV12-4 and TRBJ2-3; unclear D gene. The CDR3 sequence is 16 residues long. V shed 6 bases and J shed 0 bases, with 16 bases lying between them. This CDR3 is CASSPNSYLSTDTQYF. The CDR3 region has the DNA TGTGCCAGCAGCCCCAATAGCTATCTTAGCACAGATACGCAGTATTTT.

This clonotype was observed at least ten times. J is TRBJ2-3 and V is TRBV6-5; a weak D match, TRBD2 (5 bases). Per the germline V gene, CDR1 is MNHEY and CDR2 is SVGAGI. Trimming stripped 7 bases from V and 0 bases from J, with 17 bases between. The CDR3 sequence is 16 residues long. For the CDR3, the DNA is TGTGCCAGCACACCTAAAGCGGAACATAGCACAGATACGCAGTATTTT. Translation: CASTPKAEHSTDTQYF.

The chain employs TRBV30 and TRBJ1-4; 7 bases map to TRBD1. With V trimmed by 3 bases and J by 7 bases, 11 bases remained unmatched. The germline gives CDR1 GTSNPN, CDR2 SVGIG (reference sequence). The CDR3 runs 15 residues. The CDR3 spells CAWRVPDRLGEKLFF. The CDR3 nucleotides are TGTGCCTGGAGAGTACCGGACAGGCTTGGTGAAAAACTGTTTTTT.

CDR3 protein: CASSYSIEGGSGYTF. CDR3 DNA: TGTGCCAGCAGTTACTCGATAGAGGGGGGGTCTGGCTACACCTTC. V usage is TRBV6-6 and J usage is TRBJ1-2, with D possibly matching TRBD1 (6 bases). Between the trimmed V and J ends, which lost 0 bases and 7 bases, there was a span of 15 bases. Germline lookup yields CDR1 MNHNY and CDR2 SVGAGI (reference sequence). The CDR3 sequence is 15 residues long.

Regarding this clonotype: A read error may explain this, as a much larger clone is one base away. The V gene is TRBV29-1, the J gene TRBJ2-3; D is uncertain. V shed 7 bases and J shed 1 base, with 15 bases lying between them. The CDR3 length is 14 residues. Germline V gene sequence: CDR1 SQVTM, CDR2 ANQGSEA. CDR3 protein: CSAQFGVGTDTQYF. As DNA, the CDR3 is TGCAGCGCCCAGTTTGGGGTGGGCACAGATACGCAGTATTTT.

This clonotype was counted a few times. This rearrangement joins TRBV5-5 to TRBJ1-4, with TRBD1 matching 10 bases. The V and J ends lost 4 bases and 10 bases, in that order; junction bases with no gene match: 7. This CDR3 region has 14 residues. Germline assignment: CDR1 SGHKS and CDR2 YYEKEE (reference sequence). CDR3 coding DNA: TGTGCCAGCAGCCCCGGGACAGGGGAAGGAAAACTGTTTTTT. Protein: CASSPGTGEGKLFF.

This clonotype has a count of ten or more. This chain uses TRBV29-1 with TRBJ1-2; D gene ambiguous. CDR1 SQVTM and CDR2 ANQGSEA come from the germline V gene. V was trimmed by 4 bases and J by 2 bases, leaving 8 bases between them. The CDR3 is made up of 12 amino acids. The CDR3 DNA sequence: TGCAGCGTTGTGTCGGACAACTATGGCTACACCTTC. Translating gives CSVVSDNYGYTF.

The rearrangement joins TRBV20-1 to TRBJ1-2; no reliable D call. The V gene's germline CDR1 is DFQATT and CDR2 SNEGSKA (reference sequence). Trimming left V 4 bases short and J 8 bases short, with 11 bases between. The CDR3 runs to 11 residues. Here the CDR3 DNA reads TGCAGTGCTAACCCGGCGGTAGGCTACACCTTC. Protein: CSANPAVGYTF.

For this clonotype: At one boundary the junction diverges from the germline segment, which might be a read error. The chain carries TRBV27 and TRBJ2-1, with 9 bases fitting TRBD1. CDR1 is MNHEY and CDR2 is SMNVEV in the germline V gene (reference sequence). The CDR3 covers 15 residues. CDR3 in DNA: TGTGGCAGCAGTGTTGGACAGGGGAACGACAATGAGCAGTTCTTC. It is translated as CGSSVGQGNDNEQFF.

There are a few counts of this clonotype. The J gene is TRBJ2-1, the V gene TRBV6-5; 10 positions match TRBD1. This CDR3 is built from 14 residues. J was trimmed by 7 bases and V by 6 bases; bases with no gene match: 6. From germline, CDR1 is MNHEY and CDR2 SVGAGI. CDR3 coding DNA: TGTGCCAGCAGACCCGGGACAGGGGCTAATGAGCAGTTCTTC. Its protein product is CASRPGTGANEQFF.

The chain couples TRBV27 to TRBJ2-5; 8 bases map to TRBD1. J lost 4 bases, V lost 2 bases, and 6 bases had no gene match. Germline V CDR1 and CDR2: MNHEY, SMNVEV (reference sequence). The CDR3 sequence is 15 residues long. The CDR3 region is CASSLIGQGPETQYF. CDR3 nucleotides: TGTGCCAGCAGTTTAATCGGACAGGGACCAGAGACCCAGTACTTC.